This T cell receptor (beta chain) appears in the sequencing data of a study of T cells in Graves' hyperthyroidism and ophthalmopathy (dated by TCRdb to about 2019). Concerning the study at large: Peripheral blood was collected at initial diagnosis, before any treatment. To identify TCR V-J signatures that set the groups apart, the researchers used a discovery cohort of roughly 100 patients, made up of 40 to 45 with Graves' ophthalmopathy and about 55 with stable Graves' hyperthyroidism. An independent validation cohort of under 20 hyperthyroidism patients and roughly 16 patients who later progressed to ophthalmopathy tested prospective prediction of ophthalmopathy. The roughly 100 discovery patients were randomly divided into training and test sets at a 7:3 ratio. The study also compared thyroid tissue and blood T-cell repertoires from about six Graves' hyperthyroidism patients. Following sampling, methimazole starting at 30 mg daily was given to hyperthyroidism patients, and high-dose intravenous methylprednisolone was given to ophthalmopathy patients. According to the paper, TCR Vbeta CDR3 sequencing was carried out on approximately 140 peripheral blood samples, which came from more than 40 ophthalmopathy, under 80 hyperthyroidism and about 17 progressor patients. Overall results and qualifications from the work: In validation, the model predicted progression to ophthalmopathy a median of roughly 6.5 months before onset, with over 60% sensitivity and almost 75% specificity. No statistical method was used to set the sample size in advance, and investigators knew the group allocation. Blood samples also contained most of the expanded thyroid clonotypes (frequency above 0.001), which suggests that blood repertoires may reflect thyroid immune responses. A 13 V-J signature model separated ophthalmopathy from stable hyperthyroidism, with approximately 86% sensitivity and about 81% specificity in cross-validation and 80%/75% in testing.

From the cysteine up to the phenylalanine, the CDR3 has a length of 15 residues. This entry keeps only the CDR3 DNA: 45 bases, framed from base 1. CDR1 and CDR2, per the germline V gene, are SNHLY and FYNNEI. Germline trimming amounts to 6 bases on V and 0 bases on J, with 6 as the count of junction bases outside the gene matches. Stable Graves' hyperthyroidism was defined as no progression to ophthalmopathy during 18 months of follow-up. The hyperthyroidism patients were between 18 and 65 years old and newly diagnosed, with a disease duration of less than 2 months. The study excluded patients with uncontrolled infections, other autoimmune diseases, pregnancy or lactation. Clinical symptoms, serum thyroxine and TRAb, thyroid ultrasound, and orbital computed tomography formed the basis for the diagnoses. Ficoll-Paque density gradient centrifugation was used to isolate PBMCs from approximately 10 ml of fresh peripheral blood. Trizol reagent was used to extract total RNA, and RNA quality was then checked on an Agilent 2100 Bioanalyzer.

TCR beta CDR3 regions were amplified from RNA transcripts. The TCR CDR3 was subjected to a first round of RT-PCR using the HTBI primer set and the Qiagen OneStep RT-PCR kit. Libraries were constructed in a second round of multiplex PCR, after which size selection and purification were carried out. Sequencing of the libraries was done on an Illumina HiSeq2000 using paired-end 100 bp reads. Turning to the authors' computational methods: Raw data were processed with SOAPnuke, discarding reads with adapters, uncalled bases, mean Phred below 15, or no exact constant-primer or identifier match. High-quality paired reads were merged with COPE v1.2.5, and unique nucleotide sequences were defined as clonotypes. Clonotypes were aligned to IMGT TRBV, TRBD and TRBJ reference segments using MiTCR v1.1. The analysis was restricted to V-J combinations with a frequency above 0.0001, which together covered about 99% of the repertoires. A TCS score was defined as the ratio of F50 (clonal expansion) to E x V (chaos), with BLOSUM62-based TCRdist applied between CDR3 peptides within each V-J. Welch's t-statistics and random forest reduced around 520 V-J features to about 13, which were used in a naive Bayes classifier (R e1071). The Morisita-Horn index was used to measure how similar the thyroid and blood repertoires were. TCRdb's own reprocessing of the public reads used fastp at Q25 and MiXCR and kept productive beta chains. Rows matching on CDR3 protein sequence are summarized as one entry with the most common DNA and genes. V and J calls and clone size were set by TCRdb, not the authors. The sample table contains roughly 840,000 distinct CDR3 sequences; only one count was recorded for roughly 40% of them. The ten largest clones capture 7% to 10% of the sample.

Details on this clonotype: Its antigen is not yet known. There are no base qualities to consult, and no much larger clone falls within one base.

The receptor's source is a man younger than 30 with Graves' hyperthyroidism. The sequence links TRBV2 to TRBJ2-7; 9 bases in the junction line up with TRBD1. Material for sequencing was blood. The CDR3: CASRATTGGSYEQYF. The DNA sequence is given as TGTGCCAGCAGAGCTACGACAGGGGGCTCCTACGAGCAGTACTTC.